A selection of T cell receptor beta chains follows, all from one sample in a study of blood T cell repertoires in COVID-19. TCRdb keeps only in-frame clones here, not all; method: immunoSEQ multiplex PCR. In the table there are some 20,000 clones, about three quarters of which are singletons. Sequenced: peripheral blood. The receptor set was obtained from a man aged 60 to 69 with acute or convalescent COVID-19. The CDR3 runs from the conserved cysteine through the conserved F or W. The D gene is left open where the match is weak. Not every row has a clone size; where given, it reads once, few, many or a size class.

V gene	J gene	D gene	clone size	CDR3 DNA	CDR3 protein
TRBV9	TRBJ1-3	NA	NA	TGTGCCAGCAGCCTCCCCGCTAATGCCGGAAACACCATATATTTT	CASSLPANAGNTIYF
TRBV18	TRBJ1-5	NA	NA	TGTGCCAGCTCACCGGGGGCAGATCAGCCCCAGCATTTT	CASSPGADQPQHF
TRBV27	TRBJ2-7	TRBD2	NA	TGTGCCAGCAGTCCCTGGACTAGCGGGGGGGCGGGCGAGCAGTACTTC	CASSPWTSGGAGEQYF
TRBV14	TRBJ1-5	NA	few	TGTGCCAGCAGCCAATTTGGAGACAATCAGCCCCAGCATTTT	CASSQFGDNQPQHF
TRBV7-2	TRBJ1-3	TRBD1	NA	TGTGCCAGCAGCTCCAGGACAGGGGACGGAAACACCATATATTTT	CASSSRTGDGNTIYF
TRBV5-1	TRBJ2-5	NA	NA	TGCGCCAGCAGCCCCGGGACACTGGAGGATGACCAGTACTTC	CASSPGTLEDDQYF
TRBV27	TRBJ2-6	TRBD1	NA	TGTGCCAGCAGTTCCGGGACAGGGCTCTCTGGGGCCAACGTCCTGACTTTC	CASSSGTGLSGANVLTF
TRBV5-4	TRBJ2-7	TRBD1	NA	TGTGCCAGCAGCTTGGGGGGACAGGGTGGGCAGTACTTC	CASSLGGQGGQYF
TRBV5-5	TRBJ1-6	NA	NA	TGTGCCAGCAGCTTGGTTCGAGATAATTCACCCCTCCACTTT	CASSLVRDNSPLHF
TRBV21-1	TRBJ2-2	NA	NA	TGTGCCAGCAGCAAGGTCCGGGAAAGGAGAACCGGGGAGCTGTTTTTT	CASSKVRERRTGELFF
TRBV7-9	TRBJ1-1	NA	few	TGTGCCAGCAGCTTATCCCTATCGGGTGCCTACACTGAAGCTTTCTTT	CASSLSLSGAYTEAFF
TRBV24-1	TRBJ1-5	NA	NA	TGTGCCACCAGTGCCTCGGGCAATCAGCCCCAGCATTTT	CATSASGNQPQHF
TRBV18	TRBJ2-7	NA	once	TGTGCCAGCTCACCAGAGCAGGTAGCGTCCGGCGAGCAGTACTTC	CASSPEQVASGEQYF
TRBV12-3/TRBV12-4	TRBJ1-4	NA	few	TGTGCCGGAAGGAGAGGAGAAGAAAAACTGTTTTTT	CAGRRGEEKLFF
TRBV2	TRBJ1-3	TRBD1	NA	TGTGCCAGTGCAACAGGGGGAGCTGGAAACACCATATATTTT	CASATGGAGNTIYF
TRBV4-2	TRBJ2-3	TRBD2	NA	TGTGCCAGCAGCCAAGTAGCGACTAGCGGGGGGACAGATACGCAGTATTTT	CASSQVATSGGTDTQYF
TRBV2	TRBJ2-7	NA	NA	TGTGCCAGCAGTTATCAGTTAGAGGACGAGCAGTACTTC	CASSYQLEDEQYF
TRBV2	TRBJ1-1	NA	NA	TGTGCCACAAAATCGAACACTGAAGCTTTCTTT	CATKSNTEAFF
TRBV7-3	TRBJ2-2	NA	NA	TGTGCCAGCAGCTTAAACTCCTACACCGGGGAGCTGTTTTTT	CASSLNSYTGELFF
TRBV14	TRBJ2-7	NA	NA	TGTGCCAGCAGCCAAGGAGGGGGGGTCTCCTACGAGCAGTACTTC	CASSQGGGVSYEQYF
TRBV2	TRBJ2-7	NA	once	TGTGCCAGCAGTGAAGGCGAGGCCTACGAGCAGTACTTC	CASSEGEAYEQYF
TRBV12-3/TRBV12-4	TRBJ1-6	NA	NA	TGTGCCAGCAGCTCCCTTGGGGGCTCACCCCTCCACTTT	CASSSLGGSPLHF
TRBV4-1	TRBJ2-1	NA	NA	TGCGCCAGCAGCCAAGTCCTAGCTAATGAGCAGTTCTTC	CASSQVLANEQFF
TRBV7-2	TRBJ2-7	TRBD1	few	TGTGCCAGCAGCTTAGACAGGGGTGAATACGAGCAGTACTTC	CASSLDRGEYEQYF
TRBV6-5	TRBJ2-3	NA	once	TGTGCCAGCAGCCAAACACCTAGCACAGATACGCAGTATTTT	CASSQTPSTDTQYF
TRBV15	TRBJ1-6	NA	few	TGTGCCACCAGCAGGGACACGGATCGTAATTCACCCCTCCACTTT	CATSRDTDRNSPLHF
TRBV7-3	TRBJ2-1	TRBD1	NA	TGTGCCAGCAGCTTAAGACCCCTCTCAGGGGGCGAATCCTACAATGAGCAGTTCTTC	CASSLRPLSGGESYNEQFF
TRBV6-4	TRBJ1-5	NA	NA	TGTGCCAGACCAGGGTTCGGCAATCAGCCCCAGCATTTT	CARPGFGNQPQHF
TRBV14	TRBJ1-1	NA	NA	TGTGCCAGCAGCGACACCCTGAACACTGAAGCTTTCTTT	CASSDTLNTEAFF
TRBV18	TRBJ1-2	TRBD1	NA	TGTGCCAGCTCACCGCTGGGACAGGGGTCTGCTGGCTACACCTTC	CASSPLGQGSAGYTF
TRBV7-8	TRBJ1-2	NA	NA	TGTGCCAGCAGCTTATGGAGCAGTCGTTATGGCTACACCTTC	CASSLWSSRYGYTF
TRBV4-1	TRBJ2-3	NA	NA	TGCGCCAGCAGCCAGGCTGGTTTAGATACGCAGTATTTT	CASSQAGLDTQYF
TRBV11-2	TRBJ2-7	TRBD1	NA	TGTGCCAGCACCGCAGGGGGTTACGAGCAGTACTTC	CASTAGGYEQYF
TRBV9	TRBJ1-2	TRBD1	NA	TGTGCCAGCAGCCCACAGGGGGCGGTTGGCTACACCTTC	CASSPQGAVGYTF
TRBV18	TRBJ1-6	NA	NA	TGTGCCAGCTCACCTTTGGAGGGCCCCCTCCACTTT	CASSPLEGPLHF
TRBV24-1	TRBJ1-3	NA	NA	TGTGCCACCAGTGACGGGGGGGAAAACACCATATATTTT	CATSDGGENTIYF
TRBV7-9	TRBJ1-4	NA	NA	TGTGCCAGCAGCCGCGGACGGGAGAATGAAAAACTGTTTTTT	CASSRGRENEKLFF
TRBV12-5	TRBJ1-2	NA	NA	TGTGCTAGTGGTCCGAGGACAGATCACTTTTATGGCTACACCTTC	CASGPRTDHFYGYTF
TRBV7-2	TRBJ2-7	NA	NA	TGTGCCAGCAGCCCAGCTTATGAGGAAATCGGCCCCACGGAGTACGAGCAGTACTTC	CASSPAYEEIGPTEYEQYF
TRBV6-2/TRBV6-3	TRBJ1-3	NA	once	TGTGCCAGCAGTTACGCGGGATACACCATATATTTT	CASSYAGYTIYF
TRBV15	TRBJ1-5	TRBD1	NA	TGTGCCACCAGCAGAGACAGGGGGGTTGGACAGCCCCAGCATTTT	CATSRDRGVGQPQHF
TRBV6-5	TRBJ2-1	NA	NA	TGTGCCAGCAGAAACAGGGTTGGGTCCTACAATGAGCAGTTCTTC	CASRNRVGSYNEQFF
TRBV5-6	TRBJ1-2	NA	NA	TGTGCCAGCAGCTTCACTAACTATGGCTACACCTTC	CASSFTNYGYTF
TRBV6-4	TRBJ1-6	NA	NA	TGTGCCAGCAGTGACTCCAGCAGGGGATCACCCCTCCACTTT	CASSDSSRGSPLHF
TRBV6-5	TRBJ2-7	TRBD2	once	TGTGCCAGCACACTCCTAGCGGGGGGTTACGAGCAGTACTTC	CASTLLAGGYEQYF
TRBV7-6	TRBJ2-1	TRBD2	NA	TGTGCCAGCAGCTTATTCGGAGGCGGGGGGGTGGACAATGAGCAGTTCTTC	CASSLFGGGGVDNEQFF
TRBV5-6	TRBJ2-1	TRBD1	few	TGTGCCAGCAGCTTGAAGGGACAGGGGTACTACAATGAGCAGTTCTTC	CASSLKGQGYYNEQFF
TRBV5-4	TRBJ1-3	NA	once	TGTGCCAGCACCAACCGGGACAACTCTGGAAACACCATATATTTT	CASTNRDNSGNTIYF
TRBV28	TRBJ2-2	TRBD2	NA	TGTGCCAGCAGATCCTACGGGGGGTTCCGGACGAACACCGGGGAGCTGTTTTTT	CASRSYGGFRTNTGELFF
TRBV7-6	TRBJ2-2	TRBD2	NA	TGTGCCAGCAGCCCAGGACTAGCGGGGCTCACGAACACCGGGGAGCTGTTTTTT	CASSPGLAGLTNTGELFF
TRBV2	TRBJ2-3	TRBD1	NA	TGTGCCAGCAGGGGGTCGACAGGGGTGACAGATACGCAGTATTTT	CASRGSTGVTDTQYF
TRBV19	TRBJ1-1	TRBD1	NA	TGTGCCAGTAGTATACGAAGAGGGGGCGGTAACACTGAAGCTTTCTTT	CASSIRRGGGNTEAFF
TRBV29-1	TRBJ2-3	NA	NA	TGCAGCGTTGTGTCCGGTAGCGCCAGCACAGATACGCAGTATTTT	CSVVSGSASTDTQYF
TRBV4-1	TRBJ1-2	TRBD1	NA	TGCGCCAGCAGCCTCTCAGGGACAGGGGTGGGGGGCTACACCTTC	CASSLSGTGVGGYTF
TRBV11-1	TRBJ1-1	TRBD1	NA	TGTGCCAGCGGGGACAGATTCATGAACACTGAAGCTTTCTTT	CASGDRFMNTEAFF